One T cell receptor (beta chain) is described in this entry. Using immunoSEQ multiplex PCR, the repertoire was profiled, and TCRdb retains in-frame clones only, with some absent. The table includes 55,000 to 75,000 clones, about 86% detected once. The data were taken from a study of neoadjuvant anti-PD-1 for oral cavity cancer. Time point described: after neoadjuvant nivolumab, at surgical resection. The patients had HPV-negative, locally advanced oral cavity squamous cell carcinoma. The TCR was taken from a person aged 40 to 85 with oral cavity squamous cell carcinoma. Sample: PBMCs, taken after nivolumab (anti-PD-1) treatment.

DNA of the CDR3: TGTGCCAGCAGCTTAGTATTTAGCGGGGACAGCACAGATACGCAGTATTTT. It codes for CASSLVFSGDSTDTQYF. This chain uses TRBV11-2 with TRBJ2-3; 8 bases are a match to TRBD2. The CDR3 has 17 amino acids. Per the germline V gene, CDR1 is SGHAT and CDR2 is FQNNGV. Losses at the gene ends were 1 base for V and 0 bases for J; bases not matched to a gene: 6. The full variable domain, completed using reference TRBV11-2 and TRBJ2-3, is EAGVAQSPRYKIIEKRQSVAFWCNPISGHATLYWYQQILGQGPKLLIQFQNNGVVDDSQLPKDRFSAERLKGVDSTLKIQPAKLEDSAVYLCASSLVFSGDSTDTQYFGPGTRLTVL.